This entry features one T cell receptor (beta chain) sequence. Antigen specificity is unknown. This CDR3 spans 12 amino acids. This record comes from a study of T cell clusters in autoimmune cytopenias. Findings of the study overall: TRB repertoire shifts in secondary cytopenia and chronic lymphocytic leukemia mostly reflected lymphoma, not autoimmunity.

TRB rearrangements were amplified by touch-down multiplex PCR with mixed TRB-A/B primers. With the multiplex PCR reads reprocessed, TCRdb shows one record per CDR3 protein and no DNA. In total, the table holds 10,000 to 11,000 distinct CDR3 sequences. TRB was amplified from approximately 230 ng of peripheral blood genomic DNA per sample. Another study also made use of these data, one on T cell repertoires in aging, cancer and after chemotherapy. From that report: Untreated cancer patients had significantly lower blood TCR diversity than age-matched healthy donors. Healthy donors lost TCR diversity with age mainly through richness, cancer patients through richness and evenness. Across the chemotherapy interval, each cancer cohort showed higher median generation probability, suggesting thymic rebound.

This chain connects TRBV12-3 or TRBV12-4 to TRBJ1-5. The material sequenced was peripheral blood. The receptor was isolated from a human donor in good health. CDR3 loop: CASSSQNQPQHF.